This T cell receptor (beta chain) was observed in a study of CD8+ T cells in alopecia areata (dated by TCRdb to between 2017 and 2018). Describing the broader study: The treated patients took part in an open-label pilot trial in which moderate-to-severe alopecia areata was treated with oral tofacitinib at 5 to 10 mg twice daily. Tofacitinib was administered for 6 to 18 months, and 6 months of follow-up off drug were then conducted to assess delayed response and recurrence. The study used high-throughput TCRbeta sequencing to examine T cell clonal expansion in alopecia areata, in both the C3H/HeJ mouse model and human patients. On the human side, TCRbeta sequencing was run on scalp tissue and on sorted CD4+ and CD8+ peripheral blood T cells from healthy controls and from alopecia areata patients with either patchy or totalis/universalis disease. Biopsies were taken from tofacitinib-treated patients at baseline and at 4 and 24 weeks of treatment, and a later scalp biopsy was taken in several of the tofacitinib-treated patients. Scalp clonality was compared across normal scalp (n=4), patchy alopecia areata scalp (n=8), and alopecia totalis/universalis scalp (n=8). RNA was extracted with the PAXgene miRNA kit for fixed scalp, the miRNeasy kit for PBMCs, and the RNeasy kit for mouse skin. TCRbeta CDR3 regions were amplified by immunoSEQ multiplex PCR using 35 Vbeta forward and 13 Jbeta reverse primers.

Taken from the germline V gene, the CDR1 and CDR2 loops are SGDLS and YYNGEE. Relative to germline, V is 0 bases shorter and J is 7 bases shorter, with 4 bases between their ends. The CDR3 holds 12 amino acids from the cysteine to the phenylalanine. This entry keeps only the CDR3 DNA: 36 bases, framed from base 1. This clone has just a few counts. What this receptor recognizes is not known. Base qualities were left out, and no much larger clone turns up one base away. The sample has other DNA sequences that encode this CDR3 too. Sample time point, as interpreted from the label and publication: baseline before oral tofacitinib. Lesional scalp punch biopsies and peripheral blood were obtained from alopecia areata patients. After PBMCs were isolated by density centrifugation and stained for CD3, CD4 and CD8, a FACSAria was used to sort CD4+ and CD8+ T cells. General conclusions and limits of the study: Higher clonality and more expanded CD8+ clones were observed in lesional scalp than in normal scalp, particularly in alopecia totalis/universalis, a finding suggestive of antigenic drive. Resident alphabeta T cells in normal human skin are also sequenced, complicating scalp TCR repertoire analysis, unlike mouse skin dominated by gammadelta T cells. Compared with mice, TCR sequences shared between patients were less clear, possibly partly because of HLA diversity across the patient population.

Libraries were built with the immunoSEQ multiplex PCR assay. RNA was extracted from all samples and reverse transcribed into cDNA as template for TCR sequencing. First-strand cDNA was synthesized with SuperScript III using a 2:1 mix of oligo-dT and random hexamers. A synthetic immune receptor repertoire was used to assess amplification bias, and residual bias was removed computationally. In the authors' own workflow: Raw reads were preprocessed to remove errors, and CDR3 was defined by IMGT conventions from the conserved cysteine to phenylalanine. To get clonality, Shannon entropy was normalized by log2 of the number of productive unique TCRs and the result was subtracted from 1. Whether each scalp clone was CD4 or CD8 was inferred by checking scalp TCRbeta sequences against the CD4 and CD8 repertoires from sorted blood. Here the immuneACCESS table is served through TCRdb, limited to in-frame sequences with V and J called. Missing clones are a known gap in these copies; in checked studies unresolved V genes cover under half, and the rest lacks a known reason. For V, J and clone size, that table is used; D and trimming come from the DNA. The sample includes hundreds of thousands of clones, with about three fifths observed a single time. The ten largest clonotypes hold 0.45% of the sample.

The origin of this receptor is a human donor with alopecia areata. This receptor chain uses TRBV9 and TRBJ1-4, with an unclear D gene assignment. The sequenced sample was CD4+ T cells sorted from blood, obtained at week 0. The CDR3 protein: CASSVEGEKLFF. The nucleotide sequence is TGTGCCAGCAGCGTAGAGGGTGAAAAACTGTTTTTT. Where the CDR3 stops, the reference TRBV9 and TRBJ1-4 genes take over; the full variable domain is DSGVTQTPKHLITATGQRVTLRCSPRSGDLSVYWYQQSLDQGLQFLIQYYNGEERAKGNILERFSAQQFPDLHSELNLSSLELGDSALYFCASSVEGEKLFFGSGTQLSVL.